The clone carrying this T cell receptor (beta chain) appeared a few times. Its specificity is not known. The data belong to a study of cytomegalovirus exposure and HLA in healthy donors. On the study more broadly: Earlier, 110 million or so unique TCR beta sequences were recovered from around 180 million T cells by an analysis. Study outcomes and limitations: Researchers counted roughly 160 TCR beta chains as cytomegalovirus-associated.

Researchers ran the PCR with 60 Vbeta and 13 Jbeta primers. This table comes from immunoSEQ multiplex PCR, and its TCRdb copy is limited to in-frame clones, with some not included. The table lists roughly 150,000 clones, 70% to 85% of them singletons. V lost 5 bases to trimming and J lost 5 bases; unmatched junction nucleotides: 4. The CDR3 has 15 residues. Germline CDR1 MNHEY, CDR2 SMNVEV (reference sequence). The J gene is TRBJ2-2, the V gene TRBV27, with 11 bases aligning to TRBD1. The origin of this receptor is a male donor in good health and CMV-seronegative. Sequenced input: PBMCs. In DNA, the CDR3 is TGTGCCAGCAGTCCCGGGACAGGGGGAACCGGGGAGCTGTTTTTT. Encoded protein: CASSPGTGGTGELFF.